This T cell receptor beta chain was observed in a study of blood T cell repertoires in COVID-19. Study-wide context: Some COVID-19 samples were acute and others convalescent; all came from the United States, Italy and Spain. Sample material is recorded as cDNA or gDNA derived from T cells, B-cell-depleted T cells, or PBMCs.

As originally analysed: Using reference gene primer amplification, nucleated cell counts were estimated. TCRdb's copy holds only in-frame clones and misses some; the assay was immunoSEQ multiplex PCR. D and trimming come from the DNA, and the V and J calls and clone size come from that table. The sample has 150,000 or so clones, 75% to 90% seen once. Sequencing used peripheral blood. This receptor was identified in a human donor with acute or convalescent COVID-19. The donor label of this sample is uncertain.

This chain's CDR3 is CASSLGRGEGVSYEQYF. CDR3 coding DNA: TGTGCCAGCAGCCTGGGTCGGGGAGAGGGGGTTTCCTACGAGCAGTACTTC. The chain employs TRBV2 and TRBJ2-7, with D maybe TRBD1 (6 bases). The CDR3 runs 17 residues. Trimming removed 6 bases at V and 1 base at J, with 22 bases between. Germline CDR1 and CDR2: SNHLY and FYNNEI.